This entry lists 4 T cell receptor beta chains sequenced from one sample in a study of T cell repertoires in aging, cancer and after chemotherapy (dated by TCRdb to between 2018 and 2021). Genomic DNA extracted from peripheral blood, rather than sorted cells or RNA, was used as the source for amplification of TCR beta rearrangements. Sequencing relied on an Illumina MiSeq. Multiplex touch-down PCR with a mixed TRB-A/B primer pool was used to amplify rearranged TRB sequences covering the V, D and J segments. TCRdb ran its own pipeline on the public reads, namely fastp trimming at Q25 and MiXCR clone calling, and kept in-frame beta chains. Each entry merges the rows of one CDR3 protein and shows their most common DNA and genes. This sample holds thousands of distinct CDR3 sequences; approximately 40% were observed only once. The top ten constitute roughly 6.8% of the sample. The sample was blood. Receptors were obtained from a human donor with a blood cancer.

This clonotype is categorized as large. This chain connects TRBV29-1 to TRBJ2-1, with 9 bases fitting TRBD1. The CDR3 sequence is 12 residues long. In germline, CDR1 is SQVTM, CDR2 ANQGSEA. V trimming: 3 bases; J trimming: 7 bases; junction bases outside the gene matches: 1. The CDR3 nucleotides are TGCAGCGTTGACGGGACAGGGAATGAGCAGTTCTTC. It translates to CSVDGTGNEQFF.

The V and J genes are TRBV19 and TRBJ2-2; 9 bases are a match to TRBD1. This CDR3 spans 13 amino acids. V lost 11 bases to trimming and J lost 7 bases; unmatched junction nucleotides: 8. In germline, CDR1 is LNHDA, CDR2 SQIVND (reference sequence). The DNA of the CDR3 is TGTGCCGCCAGGACAGGGGCAATCGGGGAGCTGTTTTTT. Translating it yields CAARTGAIGELFF.

The chain recombines TRBV30 with TRBJ1-1; D gene ambiguous. V was trimmed by 6 bases and J by 2 bases, leaving 10 bases between them. The CDR3 has 12 amino acids. CDR1 is GTSNPN and CDR2 is SVGIG in the germline V gene (reference sequence). The chain's CDR3 is CACTEQNTEAFF. CDR3 nucleotide sequence: TGTGCCTGCACGGAACAAAACACTGAAGCTTTCTTT.

This clonotype has only a few counts. The gene calls are TRBV6-5 and TRBJ2-3; 8 bases are shared with TRBD1. CDR3 length equals 13 residues. The germline V gene encodes CDR1 MNHEY and CDR2 SVGAGI. The V gene end was trimmed by 7 bases and the J gene end by 4 bases; junction bases not matched to a gene: 4. The chain's CDR3 is CASKGTGPDTQYF. As DNA, the CDR3 is TGTGCCAGCAAAGGGACAGGACCAGATACGCAGTATTTT.